This TCR beta chain was observed in a study of blood T cell repertoires in COVID-19. In the study overall: The origin of the acute and convalescent COVID-19 samples was the United States, Italy and Spain.

The CDR3 runs to 11 residues. Germline CDR1 and CDR2: KGHSH and LQKENI. V lost 3 bases, J lost 8 bases, and 4 bases lay in between. Assay: immunoSEQ multiplex PCR; the TCRdb copy retains only in-frame clones and omits some. This table has about 48,000 clones, approximately 82% appearing once. Sequenced sample: peripheral blood. The TCR comes from a human donor in a cohort sampled during active COVID-19. The V and J genes are TRBV18 and TRBJ1-4; D call uncertain. The CDR3 region is CASSPREKLFF. CDR3 coding DNA: TGTGCCAGCTCACCCAGGGAAAAACTGTTTTTT.